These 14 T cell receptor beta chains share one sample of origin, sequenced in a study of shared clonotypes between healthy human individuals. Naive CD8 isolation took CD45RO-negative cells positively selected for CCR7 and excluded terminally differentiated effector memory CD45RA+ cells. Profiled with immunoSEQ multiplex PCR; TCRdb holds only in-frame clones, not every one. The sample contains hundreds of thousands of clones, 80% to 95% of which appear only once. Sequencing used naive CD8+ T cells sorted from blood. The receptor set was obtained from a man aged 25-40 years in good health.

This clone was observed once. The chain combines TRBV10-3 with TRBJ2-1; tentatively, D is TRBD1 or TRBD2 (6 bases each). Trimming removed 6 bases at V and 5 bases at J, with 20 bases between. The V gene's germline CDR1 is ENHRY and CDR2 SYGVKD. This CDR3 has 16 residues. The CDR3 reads CAIRNPGGPHDNEQFF. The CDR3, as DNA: TGTGCCATCAGGAATCCCGGGGGCCCCCACGACAATGAGCAGTTCTTC.

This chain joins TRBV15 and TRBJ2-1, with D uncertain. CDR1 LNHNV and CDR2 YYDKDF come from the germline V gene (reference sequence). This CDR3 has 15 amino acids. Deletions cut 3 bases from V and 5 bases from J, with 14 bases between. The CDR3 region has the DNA TGTGCCACCAGCAGGGACGCGTCACTTCACAATGAGCAGTTCTTC. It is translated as CATSRDASLHNEQFF.

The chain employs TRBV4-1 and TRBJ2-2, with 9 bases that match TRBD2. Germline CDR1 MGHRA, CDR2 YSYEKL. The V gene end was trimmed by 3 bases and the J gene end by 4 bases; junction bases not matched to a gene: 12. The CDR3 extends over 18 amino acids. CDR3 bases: TGCGCCAGCAGCCACTTGATTCTAGCGGGAAGGAGCACCGGGGAGCTGTTTTTT. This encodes CASSHLILAGRSTGELFF.

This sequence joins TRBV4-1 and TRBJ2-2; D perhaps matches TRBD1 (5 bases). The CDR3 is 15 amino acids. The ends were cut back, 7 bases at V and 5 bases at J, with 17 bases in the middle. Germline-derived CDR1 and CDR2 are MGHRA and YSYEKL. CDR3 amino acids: CASKGNHPGTGELFF. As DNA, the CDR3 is TGCGCCAGCAAGGGGAACCACCCCGGAACCGGGGAGCTGTTTTTT.

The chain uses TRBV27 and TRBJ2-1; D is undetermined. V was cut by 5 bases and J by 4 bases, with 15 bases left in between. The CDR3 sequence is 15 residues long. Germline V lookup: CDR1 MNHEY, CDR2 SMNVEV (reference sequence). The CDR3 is CASSLGPGAYNEQFF. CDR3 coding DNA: TGTGCCAGCAGTCTGGGTCCTGGCGCTTACAATGAGCAGTTCTTC.

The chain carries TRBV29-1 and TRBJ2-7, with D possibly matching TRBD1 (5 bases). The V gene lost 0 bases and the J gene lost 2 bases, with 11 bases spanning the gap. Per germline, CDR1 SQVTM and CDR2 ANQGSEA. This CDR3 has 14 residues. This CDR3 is CSVEDRSGTYEQYF. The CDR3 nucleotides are TGCAGCGTTGAAGATCGGTCAGGGACCTACGAGCAGTACTTC.

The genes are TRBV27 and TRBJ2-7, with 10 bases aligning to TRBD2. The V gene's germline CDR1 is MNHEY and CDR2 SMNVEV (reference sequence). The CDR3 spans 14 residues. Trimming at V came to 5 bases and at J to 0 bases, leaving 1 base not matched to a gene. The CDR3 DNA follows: TGTGCCAGCAGTCCTAGCGGGAGCTCCTACGAGCAGTACTTC. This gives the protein CASSPSGSSYEQYF.

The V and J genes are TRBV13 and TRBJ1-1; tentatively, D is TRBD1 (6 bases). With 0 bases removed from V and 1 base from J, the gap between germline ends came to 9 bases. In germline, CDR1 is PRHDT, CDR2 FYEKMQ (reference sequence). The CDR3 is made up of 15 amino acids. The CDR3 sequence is CASSLGGQTNTEAFF. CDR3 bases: TGTGCCAGCAGCTTAGGAGGACAGACGAACACTGAAGCTTTCTTT.

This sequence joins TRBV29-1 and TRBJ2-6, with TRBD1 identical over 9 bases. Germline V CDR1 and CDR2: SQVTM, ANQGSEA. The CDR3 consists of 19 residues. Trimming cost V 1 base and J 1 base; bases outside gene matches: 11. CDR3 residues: CSVEVLRTGEKSGANVLTF. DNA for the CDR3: TGCAGCGTTGAAGTGCTTAGGACAGGGGAGAAATCTGGGGCCAACGTCCTGACTTTC. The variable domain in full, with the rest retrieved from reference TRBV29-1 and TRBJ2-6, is SAVISQKPSRDICQRGTSLTIQCQVDSQVTMMFWYRQQPGQSLTLIATANQGSEATYESGFVIDKFPISRPNLTFSTLTVSNMSPEDSSIYLCSVEVLRTGEKSGANVLTFGAGSRLTVL.

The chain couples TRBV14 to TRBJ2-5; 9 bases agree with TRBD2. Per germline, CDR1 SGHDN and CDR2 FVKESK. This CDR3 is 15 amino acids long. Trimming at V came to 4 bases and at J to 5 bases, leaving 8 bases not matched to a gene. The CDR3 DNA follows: TGTGCCAGCAGCCGGGGTAGCGGGAGTCGGGAGACCCAGTACTTC. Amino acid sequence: CASSRGSGSRETQYF.

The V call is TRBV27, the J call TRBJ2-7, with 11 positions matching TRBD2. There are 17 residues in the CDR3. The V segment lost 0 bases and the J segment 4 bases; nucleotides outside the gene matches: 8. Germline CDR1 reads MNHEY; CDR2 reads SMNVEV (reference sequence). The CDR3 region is CASSLSYSGRAGYEQYF. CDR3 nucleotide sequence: TGTGCCAGCAGTTTATCGTATAGCGGGAGGGCCGGGTACGAGCAGTACTTC.

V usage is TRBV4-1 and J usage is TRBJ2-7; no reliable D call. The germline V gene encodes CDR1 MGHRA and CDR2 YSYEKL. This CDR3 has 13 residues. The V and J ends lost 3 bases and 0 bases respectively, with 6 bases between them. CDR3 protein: CASSHANSYEQYF. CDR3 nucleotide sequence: TGCGCCAGCAGCCACGCGAACTCCTACGAGCAGTACTTC.

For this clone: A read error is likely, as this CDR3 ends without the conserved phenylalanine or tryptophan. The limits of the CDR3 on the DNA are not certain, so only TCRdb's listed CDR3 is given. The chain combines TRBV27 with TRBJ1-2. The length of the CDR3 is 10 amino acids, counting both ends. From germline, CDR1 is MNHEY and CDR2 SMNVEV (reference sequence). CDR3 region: CASSLDGGTL.

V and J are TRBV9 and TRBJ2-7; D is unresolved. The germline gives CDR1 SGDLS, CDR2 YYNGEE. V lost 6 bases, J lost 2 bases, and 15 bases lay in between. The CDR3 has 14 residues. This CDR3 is CASTTSSHPYEQYF. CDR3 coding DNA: TGTGCCAGCACCACCTCGTCCCACCCCTACGAGCAGTACTTC.